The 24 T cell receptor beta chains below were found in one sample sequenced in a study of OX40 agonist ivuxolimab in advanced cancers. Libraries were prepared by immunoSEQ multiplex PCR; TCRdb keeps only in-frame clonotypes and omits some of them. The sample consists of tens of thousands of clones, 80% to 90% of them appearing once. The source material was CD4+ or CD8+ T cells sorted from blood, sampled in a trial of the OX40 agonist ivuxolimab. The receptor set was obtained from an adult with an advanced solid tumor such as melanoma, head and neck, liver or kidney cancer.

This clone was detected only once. The CDR3 DNA sequence: TGCAGCGTGGGGGGAAACATTCAGTACTTC. Translating gives CSVGGNIQYF. V usage is TRBV29-1 and J usage is TRBJ2-4, with TRBD2 as a possible D gene (6 bases). The CDR3 is 10 residues long. Germline-derived CDR1 and CDR2 are SQVTM and ANQGSEA. V was clipped by 6 bases and J by 6 bases, with 6 bases between them.

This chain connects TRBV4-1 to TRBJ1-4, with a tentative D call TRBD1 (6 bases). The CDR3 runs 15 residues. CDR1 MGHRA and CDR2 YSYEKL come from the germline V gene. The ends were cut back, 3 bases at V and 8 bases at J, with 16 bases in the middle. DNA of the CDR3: TGCGCCAGCAGCCACTTGGGGGGGGCCGGAGAAAAACTGTTTTTT. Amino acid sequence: CASSHLGGAGEKLFF.

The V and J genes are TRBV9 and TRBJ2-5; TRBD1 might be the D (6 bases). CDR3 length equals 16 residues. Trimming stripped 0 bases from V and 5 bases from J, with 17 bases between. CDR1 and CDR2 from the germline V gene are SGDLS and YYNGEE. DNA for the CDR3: TGTGCCAGCAGCGTAGGCCTACAGGGAGACTGGGAGACCCAGTACTTC. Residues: CASSVGLQGDWETQYF.

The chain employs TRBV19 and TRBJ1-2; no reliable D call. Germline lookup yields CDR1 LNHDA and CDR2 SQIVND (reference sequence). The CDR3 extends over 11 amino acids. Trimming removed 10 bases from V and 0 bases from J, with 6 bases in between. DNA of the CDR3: TGTGCCATTGGAACTAACTATGGCTACACCTTC. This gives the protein CAIGTNYGYTF.

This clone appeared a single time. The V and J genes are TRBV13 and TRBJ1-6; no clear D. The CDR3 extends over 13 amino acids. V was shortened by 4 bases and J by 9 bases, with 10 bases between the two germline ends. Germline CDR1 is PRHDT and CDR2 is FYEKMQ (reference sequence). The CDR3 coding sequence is TGTGCCAGCAGCTCCGGACTGACTTCACCCCTCCACTTT. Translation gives CASSSGLTSPLHF.

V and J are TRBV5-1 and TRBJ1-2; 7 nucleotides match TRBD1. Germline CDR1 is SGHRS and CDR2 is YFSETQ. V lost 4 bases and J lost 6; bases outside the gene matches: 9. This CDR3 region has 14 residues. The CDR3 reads CASSRGTANDGYTF. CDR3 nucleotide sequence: TGCGCCAGCAGCAGGGGGACAGCCAATGATGGCTACACCTTC.

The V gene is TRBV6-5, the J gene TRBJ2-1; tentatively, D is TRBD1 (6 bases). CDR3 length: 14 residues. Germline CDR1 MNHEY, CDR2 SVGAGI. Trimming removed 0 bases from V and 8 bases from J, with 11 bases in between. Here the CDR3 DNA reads TGTGCCAGCAGTTACTCATCAGGGGCGGATGAGCAGTTCTTC. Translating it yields CASSYSSGADEQFF.

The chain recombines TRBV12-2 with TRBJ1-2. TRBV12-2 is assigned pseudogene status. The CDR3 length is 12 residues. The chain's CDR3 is CASRKRVYGYTF. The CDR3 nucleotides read TGTGCAAGTCGAAAACGGGTCTATGGCTACACCTTC.

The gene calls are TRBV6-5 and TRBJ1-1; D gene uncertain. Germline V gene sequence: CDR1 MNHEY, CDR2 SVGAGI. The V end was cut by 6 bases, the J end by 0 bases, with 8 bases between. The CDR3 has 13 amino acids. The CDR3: CASSLSLNTEAFF. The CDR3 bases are TGTGCCAGCAGCCTCTCCCTGAACACTGAAGCTTTCTTT.

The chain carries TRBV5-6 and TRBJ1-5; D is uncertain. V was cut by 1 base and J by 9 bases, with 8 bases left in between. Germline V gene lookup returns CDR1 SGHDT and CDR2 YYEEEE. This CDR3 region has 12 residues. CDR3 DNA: TGTGCCAGCAGCTTGTTGGTCGGGCCCCAGCATTTT. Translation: CASSLLVGPQHF.

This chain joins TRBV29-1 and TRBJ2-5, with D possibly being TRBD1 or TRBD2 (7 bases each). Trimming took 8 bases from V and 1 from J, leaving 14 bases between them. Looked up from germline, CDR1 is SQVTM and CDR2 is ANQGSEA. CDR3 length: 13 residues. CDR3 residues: CSHPGGVQETQYF. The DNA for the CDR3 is TGCAGCCACCCAGGGGGGGTCCAAGAGACCCAGTACTTC.

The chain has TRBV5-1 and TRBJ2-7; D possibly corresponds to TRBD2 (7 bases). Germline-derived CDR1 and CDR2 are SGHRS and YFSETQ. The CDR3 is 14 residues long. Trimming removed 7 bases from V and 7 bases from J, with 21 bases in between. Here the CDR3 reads CASPYRCRGGEQYF. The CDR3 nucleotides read TGCGCCAGCCCCTATCGTTGTAGGGGGGGGGAGCAGTACTTC.

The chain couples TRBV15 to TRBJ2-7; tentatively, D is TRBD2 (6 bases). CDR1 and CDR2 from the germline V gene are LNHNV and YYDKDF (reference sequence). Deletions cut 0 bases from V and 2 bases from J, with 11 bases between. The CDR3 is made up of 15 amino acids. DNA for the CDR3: TGTGCCACCAGCAGAGATCTAGCGAGTGCCTACGAGCAGTACTTC. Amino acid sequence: CATSRDLASAYEQYF.

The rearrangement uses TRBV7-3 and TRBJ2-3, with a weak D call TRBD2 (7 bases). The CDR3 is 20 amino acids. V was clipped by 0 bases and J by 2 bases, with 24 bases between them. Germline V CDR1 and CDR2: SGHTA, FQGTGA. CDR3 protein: CASSLTGGGHQPRLTDTQYF. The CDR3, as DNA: TGTGCCAGCAGCTTAACAGGGGGGGGACACCAACCTAGACTCACAGATACGCAGTATTTT.

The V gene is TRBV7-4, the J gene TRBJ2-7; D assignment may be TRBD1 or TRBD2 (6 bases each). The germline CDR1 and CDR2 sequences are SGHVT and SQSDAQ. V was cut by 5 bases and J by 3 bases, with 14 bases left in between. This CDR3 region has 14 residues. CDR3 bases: TGTGCCAGCAGCGGCGGGACATACCTCTACGAGCAGTACTTC. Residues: CASSGGTYLYEQYF.

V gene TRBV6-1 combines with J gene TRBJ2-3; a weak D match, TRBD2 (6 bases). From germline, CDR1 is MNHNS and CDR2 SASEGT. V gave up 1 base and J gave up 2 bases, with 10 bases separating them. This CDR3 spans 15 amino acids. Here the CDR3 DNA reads TGTGCCAGCAGTGAAGGGGACTTATACACAGATACGCAGTATTTT. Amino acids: CASSEGDLYTDTQYF.

The CDR3 loop reads CASSARTSGNEQFF. In nucleotides, the CDR3 is TGTGCCAGCAGTGCCCGGACTAGCGGGAATGAGCAGTTCTTC. This sequence joins TRBV6-1 and TRBJ2-1, with 11 bases that match TRBD2. Germline CDR1 reads MNHNS; CDR2 reads SASEGT. Unmatched junction bases numbered 3, after V lost 4 bases and J lost 7 bases. The CDR3 contains 14 residues.

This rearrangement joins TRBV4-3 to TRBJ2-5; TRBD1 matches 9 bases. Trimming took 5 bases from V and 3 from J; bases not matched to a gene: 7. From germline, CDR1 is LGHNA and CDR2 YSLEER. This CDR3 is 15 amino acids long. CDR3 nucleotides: TGCGCCAGCAGCACCCGGGACAGGGAAGAAGAGACCCAGTACTTC. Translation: CASSTRDREEETQYF.

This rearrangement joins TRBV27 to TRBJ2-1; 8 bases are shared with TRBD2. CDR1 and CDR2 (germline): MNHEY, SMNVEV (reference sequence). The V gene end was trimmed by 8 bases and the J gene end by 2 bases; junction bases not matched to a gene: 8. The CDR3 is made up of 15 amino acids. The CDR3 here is CASHREGVPYNEQFF. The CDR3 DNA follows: TGTGCCAGCCATCGGGAGGGTGTTCCCTACAATGAGCAGTTCTTC.

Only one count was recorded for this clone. Here the CDR3 reads CASSEGSGSTDTQYF. The CDR3 coding sequence is TGCGCCAGCAGTGAAGGTAGCGGGAGTACAGATACGCAGTATTTT. The chain joins TRBV10-2 to TRBJ2-3; 9 bases fit TRBD2. CDR1 and CDR2 from the germline V gene are WSHSY and SAAADI. This CDR3 region has 15 residues. The V gene end was trimmed by 3 bases and the J gene end by 3 bases; junction bases not matched to a gene: 4.

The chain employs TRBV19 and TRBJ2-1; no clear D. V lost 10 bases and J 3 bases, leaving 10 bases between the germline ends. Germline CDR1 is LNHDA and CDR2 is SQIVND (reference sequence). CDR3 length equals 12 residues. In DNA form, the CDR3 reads TGTGCCACCTCTTCAGGCTACAATGAGCAGTTCTTC. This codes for CATSSGYNEQFF.

The CDR3 reads CASSQPRTGTDTQYF. CDR3 in DNA: TGTGCCAGCAGCCAGCCGAGGACAGGCACAGATACGCAGTATTTT. The rearrangement uses TRBV14 and TRBJ2-3; weak D call: TRBD1 (6 bases). This CDR3 is 15 amino acids long. Germline V gene lookup returns CDR1 SGHDN and CDR2 FVKESK. The V end lost 3 bases, the J end lost 1 base, and 11 bases lay between the germline ends.

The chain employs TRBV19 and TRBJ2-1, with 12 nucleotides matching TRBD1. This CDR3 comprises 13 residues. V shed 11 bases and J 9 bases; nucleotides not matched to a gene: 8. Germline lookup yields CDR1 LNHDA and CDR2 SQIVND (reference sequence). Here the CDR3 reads CASWDRGRREQFF. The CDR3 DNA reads TGTGCCTCCTGGGACAGGGGGCGACGTGAGCAGTTCTTC.

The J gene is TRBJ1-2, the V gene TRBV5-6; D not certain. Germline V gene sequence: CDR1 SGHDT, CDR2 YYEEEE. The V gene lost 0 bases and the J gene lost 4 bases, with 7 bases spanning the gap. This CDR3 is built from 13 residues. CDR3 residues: CASSLVSGYGYTF. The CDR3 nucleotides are TGTGCCAGCAGCTTGGTCAGCGGCTATGGCTACACCTTC.